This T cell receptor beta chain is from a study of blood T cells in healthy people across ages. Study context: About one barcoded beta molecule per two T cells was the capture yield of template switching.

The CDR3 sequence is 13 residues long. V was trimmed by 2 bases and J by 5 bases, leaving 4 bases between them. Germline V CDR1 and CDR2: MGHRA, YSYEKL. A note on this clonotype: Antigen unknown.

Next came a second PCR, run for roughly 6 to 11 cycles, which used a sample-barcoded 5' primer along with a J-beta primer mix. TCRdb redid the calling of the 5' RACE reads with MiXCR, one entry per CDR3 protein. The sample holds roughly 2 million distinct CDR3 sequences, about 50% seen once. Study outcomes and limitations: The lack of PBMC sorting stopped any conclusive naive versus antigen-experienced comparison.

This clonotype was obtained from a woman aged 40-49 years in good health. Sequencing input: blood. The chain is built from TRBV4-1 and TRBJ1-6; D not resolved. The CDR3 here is CASSQRDNSPLHF. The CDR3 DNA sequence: TGCGCCAGCAGCCAACGCGATAATTCACCCCTCCACTTT.